This T cell receptor (beta chain) comes out of a study of cytomegalovirus exposure and HLA in healthy donors. Across the whole study: The 90 to 150 validation repertoires matched the roughly 630 first-cohort repertoires in platform, a later analysis reported. Overall study results and limits: Reported performance of the classifier showed diagnosis of cytomegalovirus status with high specificity and sensitivity. In vitro checks showed that a few CMV-associated chains really do target CMV antigens. In the roughly 130 validation repertoires, a later analysis found that first-cohort TCR clusters tended to co-occur.

This CDR3 contains 15 residues. Germline CDR1 and CDR2: PRHDT and FYEKMQ (reference sequence). V was clipped by 4 bases and J by 7 bases; unmatched bases: 8. Sequenced by immunoSEQ multiplex PCR; TCRdb stores in-frame clones only, minus some. The sample consists of under 50,000 clones, approximately 93% of them appearing once. For this clone: The antigen is not known.

This receptor was identified in a young woman in good health and CMV-seropositive. The material sequenced was PBMCs. This sequence joins TRBV13 and TRBJ2-7; 12 bases are shared with TRBD2. The CDR3 DNA reads TGTGCCAGCAGCTCGACCGGACTAGCGGGGAGGGAGCAGTACTTC. This translates into CASSSTGLAGREQYF.